Presented here are 17 T cell receptor beta chains from one specimen sequenced in a study of beta chain features in type 1 diabetes. Reverse transcription of all isolated RNA meant that expressed TCRB transcripts were sequenced. Clones were sequenced by immunoSEQ multiplex PCR, and TCRdb holds only the in-frame ones, with some missing. This table holds approximately 170,000 clones, approximately 9.9% found once. Sequencing was carried out using central memory CD4+ T cells from blood. Every receptor here comes from a woman aged 18-35 years in good health.

The V and J genes are TRBV6-5 and TRBJ2-7; 12 bases map to TRBD2. The germline CDR1 and CDR2 sequences are MNHEY and SVGAGI. The CDR3 is 15 residues long. V lost 7 bases to trimming and J lost 3 bases; unmatched junction nucleotides: 7. DNA of the CDR3: TGTGCCAGCATGCTAGCGGGAGGGCAGGGCTACGAGCAGTACTTC. Its translation is CASMLAGGQGYEQYF.

This clone showed up just a few times. The CDR3 here is CASSYSSGDTEAFF. DNA of the CDR3: TGTGCCAGCAGTTACTCGAGCGGCGACACTGAAGCTTTCTTT. The rearrangement joins TRBV6-5 to TRBJ1-1; D is unresolved. CDR3 size: 14 residues. The germline gives CDR1 MNHEY, CDR2 SVGAGI. Deletions cut 0 bases from V and 3 bases from J, with 8 bases between.

This clone was seen a handful of times. The sample carries other DNA sequences with the same CDR3. V usage is TRBV9 and J usage is TRBJ1-2, with D possibly TRBD1 on 5 matching bases. The germline CDR1 and CDR2 sequences are SGDLS and YYNGEE. There are 13 residues in the CDR3. V was pared by 2 bases and J by 1 base, with 6 bases between. CDR3 sequence (DNA): TGTGCCAGCAGCGTTGACAGTAACTATGGCTACACCTTC. Protein product: CASSVDSNYGYTF.

This chain links TRBV25-1 with TRBJ1-5, with TRBD1 matching over 7 bases. CDR1 is MGHDK and CDR2 is SYGVNS in the germline V gene. This CDR3 is built from 13 residues. V lost 6 bases, J lost 2 bases, and 1 base stayed unmatched. The CDR3 coding sequence is TGTGCCAGCAGCGGGACAGGCAATCAGCCCCAGCATTTT. Translated, it gives CASSGTGNQPQHF.

This rearrangement joins TRBV30 to TRBJ2-6; TRBD2 matches at 8 bases. There are 14 residues in the CDR3. The V gene's germline CDR1 is GTSNPN and CDR2 SVGIG (reference sequence). The CDR3 coding sequence is TGTGCTTGGGTCGGGGGGGCTGGGGCCAACGTCCTGACTTTC. This codes for CAWVGGAGANVLTF.

Comments on this clone: Other DNA sequences in this specimen translate into the identical CDR3. This rearrangement joins TRBV5-1 to TRBJ2-2, with 7 bases fitting TRBD1. With 1 base clipped from V and 6 bases from J, the junction kept 0 bases outside the gene matches. Germline V lookup: CDR1 SGHRS, CDR2 YFSETQ. This CDR3 region has 13 residues. The CDR3 sequence: CASSLQGAGELFF. The CDR3 coding sequence is TGCGCCAGCAGCTTGCAGGGGGCCGGGGAGCTGTTTTTT.

The gene calls are TRBV11-1 and TRBJ2-1, with 8 bases that match TRBD2. The CDR3 spans 15 residues. From germline, CDR1 is SGHAT and CDR2 FQDESV (reference sequence). The ends lost 5 bases at V and 5 bases at J; junction bases unmatched: 8. The CDR3 here is CASSPRGLGHNEQFF. The DNA for the CDR3 is TGTGCCAGCAGCCCCCGGGGACTAGGGCACAATGAGCAGTTCTTC.

This clone was seen only a few times. The CDR3: CASSYRGQETQYF. CDR3 DNA: TGTGCCAGCAGTTACAGGGGGCAAGAGACCCAGTACTTC. J is TRBJ2-5 and V is TRBV2, with 8 bases matching TRBD1. Germline V gives CDR1 SNHLY, CDR2 FYNNEI. There are 13 residues in the CDR3. V dropped 5 bases and J dropped 2; count of bases not matched to a gene: 1. Based on the CDR3 plus reference TRBV2 and TRBJ2-5, the full variable domain is EPEVTQTPSHQVTQMGQEVILRCVPISNHLYFYWYRQILGQKVEFLVSFYNNEISEKSEIFDDQFSVERPDGSNFTLKIRSTKLEDSAMYFCASSYRGQETQYFGPGTRLLVL.

This clone has more than one count but fewer than ten. V and J are TRBV5-1 and TRBJ2-7; 11 bases are a match to TRBD2. The CDR3 has 17 residues. Germline V gives CDR1 SGHRS, CDR2 YFSETQ. V shed 2 bases, J shed 2 bases, and the junction held 9 bases outside the gene matches. This CDR3 reads CASSLFSGRAGAYEQYF. CDR3 coding DNA: TGCGCCAGCAGCTTATTTAGCGGGAGGGCCGGGGCCTACGAGCAGTACTTC.

In its sample, this clone was seen a few times. The V call is TRBV7-9, the J call TRBJ1-2; tentative D call: TRBD1 (6 bases). The germline V gene has CDR1 SEHNR and CDR2 FQNEAQ (reference sequence). This CDR3 has 16 amino acids. V was clipped by 2 bases and J by 4 bases, with 17 bases between them. The CDR3 spells CASSLFTGTTFYGYTF. The CDR3 DNA reads as TGTGCCAGCAGCTTATTCACAGGGACGACTTTCTATGGCTACACCTTC.

The V and J genes are TRBV7-9 and TRBJ1-2; D is unresolved. The CDR3 is 13 amino acids. The germline V and J ends were trimmed by 2 bases and 8 bases, with 12 bases remaining between them. Germline-derived CDR1 and CDR2 are SEHNR and FQNEAQ (reference sequence). This CDR3 reads CASSLPGGSGYTF. CDR3 DNA: TGTGCCAGCAGCTTACCGGGAGGCTCCGGCTACACCTTC.

This clone was seen a handful of times. The chain carries TRBV30 and TRBJ1-2; the D is unclear. The germline V gene encodes CDR1 GTSNPN and CDR2 SVGIG (reference sequence). Trimming removed 0 bases at V and 10 bases at J, with 15 bases between. The CDR3 is 13 amino acids. The CDR3 DNA reads as TGTGCCTGGAGTGTACCGGAGGGTTTCCTCTACACCTTC. This sequence encodes CAWSVPEGFLYTF.

The J gene is TRBJ2-4, the V gene TRBV11-3; possible D gene TRBD2, 7 bases. CDR1 and CDR2 (germline): SGHNT, YENEEA. There are 14 residues in the CDR3. Trimming took 2 bases from V and 8 from J, leaving 13 bases between them. The CDR3 reads CASSLRGGRDIQYF. CDR3 DNA: TGTGCCAGCAGCTTAAGGGGGGGCCGTGACATTCAGTACTTC.

The table lists this clone with a few counts. J is TRBJ2-7 and V is TRBV6-5; 7 positions agree with TRBD1. Germline CDR1 and CDR2: MNHEY and SVGAGI. The CDR3 has 13 amino acids. Trimming took 7 bases from V and 0 from J; bases not matched to a gene: 3. CDR3 sequence (DNA): TGTGCCAGCAAGACAGGGAGCTCCTACGAGCAGTACTTC. Translating it yields CASKTGSSYEQYF.

The rearrangement joins TRBV7-2 to TRBJ1-6; 7 bases are a match to TRBD1. The germline gives CDR1 SGHTA, CDR2 FQGNSA. The CDR3 loop spans 15 amino acids. The trim removed 1 base at V and 7 bases at J, leaving 4 bases unmatched. The CDR3 region is CASSLGRGNNSPLHF. The DNA of the CDR3 is TGTGCCAGCAGCTTAGGCAGGGGGAACAATTCACCCCTCCACTTT.

This clone appeared a few times. This chain connects TRBV2 to TRBJ1-5, with D tentatively TRBD1 (5 bases). The CDR3 covers 15 residues. The germline V gene encodes CDR1 SNHLY and CDR2 FYNNEI. V was pared by 5 bases and J by 4 bases, with 15 bases between. CDR3 protein: CASSPRRKGNQPQHF. As DNA, the CDR3 is TGTGCCAGCAGTCCCAGAAGGAAGGGGAATCAGCCCCAGCATTTT.

The rearrangement uses TRBV30 and TRBJ2-1; TRBD2 matches at 14 bases. V gave up 4 bases and J gave up 4 bases; unmatched junction bases: 12. CDR3 length: 18 residues. Germline loops: CDR1 GTSNPN, CDR2 SVGIG (reference sequence). DNA for the CDR3: TGTGCCTGGAAAGGGGGGACTAGCGGGAGTGGGCCGTACAATGAGCAGTTCTTC. This translates into CAWKGGTSGSGPYNEQFF.